The 13 T cell receptor beta chains listed next were all sequenced from one sample in a study of breast tumors, draining lymph nodes, adjacent tissues. TCRdb reprocessed the multiplex PCR reads with MiXCR, giving one entry per CDR3 protein. The table includes over 150,000 distinct CDR3 sequences, approximately 33% detected once. Samples came from axillary lymph nodes draining the breast cancer. The material sequenced was axillary lymph node tissue. Receptor source: a female donor with breast cancer. Some clones in this sample may be carry-over from other donors' samples.

Remarks on this clonotype: Mismatch with germline at one junction end may stem from a read error. V is TRBV12-3 or TRBV12-4 and J is TRBJ2-3; a possible D gene is TRBD1 (5 bases). CDR3 length equals 15 residues. CDR3 DNA sequence: TGTGCCGGCAGTTTCAGGGTCAAAACCACAGATACGCAGTATTTT. Its protein product is CAGSFRVKTTDTQYF.

This clonotype has a count of ten or more. V is TRBV7-9 and J is TRBJ1-5; TRBD1 matches 8 bases. This CDR3 region has 16 residues. With V trimmed by 5 bases and J by 2 bases, 8 bases remained unmatched. Germline V gene lookup returns CDR1 SEHNR and CDR2 FQNEAQ (reference sequence). CDR3 protein: CASSGGSGGGNQPQHF. The DNA of the CDR3 is TGTGCCAGCAGCGGGGGGTCAGGGGGCGGCAATCAGCCCCAGCATTTT.

This clonotype was seen repeatedly, ten times or more. The V call is TRBV5-6, the J call TRBJ1-6, with D unclear. Germline loops: CDR1 SGHDT, CDR2 YYEEEE. V shed 4 bases and J shed 0 bases, with 17 bases lying between them. CDR3 length: 18 residues. The CDR3 coding sequence is TGTGCCAGCAGCCGTTATCAACAATCCAGCTCCTATAATTCACCCCTCCACTTT. This translates into CASSRYQQSSSYNSPLHF.

As regards this clonotype: Just one base apart from a much larger clone, this may be a read error. V and J are TRBV11-1 and TRBJ2-6; D assignment may be TRBD1 or TRBD2 (5 bases each). Per the germline V gene, CDR1 is SGHAT and CDR2 is FQDESV (reference sequence). Trimming removed 5 bases at V and 2 bases at J, with 22 bases between. The CDR3 runs 19 residues. CDR3 region: CASSDRTSTQGAGANVLTF. The CDR3 DNA reads TGTGCCAGCAGCGACCGCACTTCGACTCAGGGAGCTGGGGCCAACGTCCTGACTTTC. The full variable domain, with the rest looked up from reference TRBV11-1 and TRBJ2-6, is EAEVAQSPRYKITEKSQAVAFWCDPISGHATLYWYRQILGQGPELLVQFQDESVVDDSQLPKDRFSAERLKGVDSTLKIQPAELGDSAMYLCASSDRTSTQGAGANVLTFGAGSRLTVL.

CDR3 bases: TGTGCCAGCAGCTTCCTCACAGACAACAGGGTGGATTCACCCCTCCACTTT. Protein: CASSFLTDNRVDSPLHF. This chain links TRBV7-9 with TRBJ1-6, with D possibly TRBD1 on 6 matching bases. This CDR3 is 17 amino acids long. Germline CDR1 is SEHNR and CDR2 is FQNEAQ (reference sequence). Trimming pared 3 bases from V and 8 bases from J, leaving 20 bases between.

This clonotype has a count of ten or more. This chain uses TRBV6-1 with TRBJ1-5; 9 nucleotides agree with TRBD1. The junction had 5 bases not matched to a gene; V was cut back by 4 bases and J by 4 bases. The CDR3 runs to 15 residues. The V gene's germline CDR1 is MNHNS and CDR2 SASEGT. The CDR3 nucleotides are TGTGCCAGCAGTGGTTTGACAGGGGGAAATCAGCCCCAGCATTTT. Amino acid sequence: CASSGLTGGNQPQHF.

This clonotype was seen more than once but under ten times. The chain recombines TRBV2 with TRBJ1-1; TRBD1 agrees at 8 bases. V shed 7 bases, J shed 2 bases, and the junction held 6 bases outside the gene matches. Germline V gives CDR1 SNHLY, CDR2 FYNNEI. The CDR3 has 14 amino acids. The CDR3 coding sequence is TGTGCCAGCAAACCGGGACAGGTCAACACTGAAGCTTTCTTT. Translating it yields CASKPGQVNTEAFF. Based on the CDR3 plus reference TRBV2 and TRBJ1-1, the full variable domain is EPEVTQTPSHQVTQMGQEVILRCVPISNHLYFYWYRQILGQKVEFLVSFYNNEISEKSEIFDDQFSVERPDGSNFTLKIRSTKLEDSAMYFCASKPGQVNTEAFFGQGTRLTVV.

This clonotype appeared many times. The rearrangement uses TRBV11-2 and TRBJ2-7, with a tentative D call TRBD1 (5 bases). Per the germline V gene, CDR1 is SGHAT and CDR2 is FQNNGV. This CDR3 is built from 15 residues. V was clipped by 1 base and J by 5 bases, with 15 bases between them. The CDR3 region has the DNA TGTGCCAGCAGCTTAGTCTCTTACAGGTTCCACGAGCAGTACTTC. This encodes CASSLVSYRFHEQYF.

For this clonotype: This may arise from a read error, as a much more abundant clone is one base away. V gene TRBV6-4 combines with J gene TRBJ2-3, with D perhaps given as TRBD1 or TRBD2 (6 bases each). CDR3 length: 14 amino acids. Deletions cut 2 bases from V and 9 bases from J, with 15 bases between. Germline CDR1 reads MRHNA; CDR2 reads SNTAGT. CDR3 protein: CASSDDSGGGTQYF. The CDR3, as DNA: TGTGCCAGCAGTGACGACTCCGGGGGCGGAACGCAGTATTTT.

This clonotype appeared many times. V gene TRBV19 combines with J gene TRBJ1-5, with D possibly TRBD1 on 6 matching bases. The CDR3 extends over 14 amino acids. V was cut by 4 bases and J by 7 bases, with 14 bases left in between. Germline loops: CDR1 LNHDA, CDR2 SQIVND (reference sequence). This CDR3 is CASSTAGGGQPQHF. The CDR3 region has the DNA TGTGCCAGTAGTACTGCCGGGGGCGGCCAGCCCCAGCATTTT.

A remark on this clonotype: Given a much more abundant clone one base away, this may be a read error. In this CDR3 the conserved last residue, phenylalanine or tryptophan, is missing, so a read error is likely. The chain carries TRBV30 and TRBJ2-7; D is unclear. Germline lookup yields CDR1 GTSNPN and CDR2 SVGIG (reference sequence). V was shortened by 0 bases and J by 5 bases, with 5 bases between the two germline ends. The CDR3 totals 11 residues. The CDR3 sequence is CAWSVVDEQYS. The CDR3, as DNA: TGTGCCTGGAGTGTGGTCGACGAGCAGTACTCC.

This clonotype was recorded once. This chain links TRBV20-1 with TRBJ1-2; D may be TRBD1 (5 bases). The CDR3 runs to 10 residues. The ends were cut back, 2 bases at V and 8 bases at J, with 6 bases in the middle. Germline values: CDR1 DFQATT, CDR2 SNEGSKA (reference sequence). The DNA of the CDR3 is TGCAGTGCTAGACAGGGCGGCTACACCTTC. This sequence encodes CSARQGGYTF.

The rearrangement uses TRBV25-1 and TRBJ1-4, with D maybe TRBD1 (5 bases). The V gene's germline CDR1 is MGHDK and CDR2 SYGVNS. Trimming took off 3 bases at V and 10 bases at J, with 9 bases between the two ends. CDR3 length equals 12 residues. The CDR3 protein is CASSEGRLKLFF. The DNA of the CDR3 is TGTGCCAGCAGTGAGGGACGCTTAAAACTGTTTTTT.